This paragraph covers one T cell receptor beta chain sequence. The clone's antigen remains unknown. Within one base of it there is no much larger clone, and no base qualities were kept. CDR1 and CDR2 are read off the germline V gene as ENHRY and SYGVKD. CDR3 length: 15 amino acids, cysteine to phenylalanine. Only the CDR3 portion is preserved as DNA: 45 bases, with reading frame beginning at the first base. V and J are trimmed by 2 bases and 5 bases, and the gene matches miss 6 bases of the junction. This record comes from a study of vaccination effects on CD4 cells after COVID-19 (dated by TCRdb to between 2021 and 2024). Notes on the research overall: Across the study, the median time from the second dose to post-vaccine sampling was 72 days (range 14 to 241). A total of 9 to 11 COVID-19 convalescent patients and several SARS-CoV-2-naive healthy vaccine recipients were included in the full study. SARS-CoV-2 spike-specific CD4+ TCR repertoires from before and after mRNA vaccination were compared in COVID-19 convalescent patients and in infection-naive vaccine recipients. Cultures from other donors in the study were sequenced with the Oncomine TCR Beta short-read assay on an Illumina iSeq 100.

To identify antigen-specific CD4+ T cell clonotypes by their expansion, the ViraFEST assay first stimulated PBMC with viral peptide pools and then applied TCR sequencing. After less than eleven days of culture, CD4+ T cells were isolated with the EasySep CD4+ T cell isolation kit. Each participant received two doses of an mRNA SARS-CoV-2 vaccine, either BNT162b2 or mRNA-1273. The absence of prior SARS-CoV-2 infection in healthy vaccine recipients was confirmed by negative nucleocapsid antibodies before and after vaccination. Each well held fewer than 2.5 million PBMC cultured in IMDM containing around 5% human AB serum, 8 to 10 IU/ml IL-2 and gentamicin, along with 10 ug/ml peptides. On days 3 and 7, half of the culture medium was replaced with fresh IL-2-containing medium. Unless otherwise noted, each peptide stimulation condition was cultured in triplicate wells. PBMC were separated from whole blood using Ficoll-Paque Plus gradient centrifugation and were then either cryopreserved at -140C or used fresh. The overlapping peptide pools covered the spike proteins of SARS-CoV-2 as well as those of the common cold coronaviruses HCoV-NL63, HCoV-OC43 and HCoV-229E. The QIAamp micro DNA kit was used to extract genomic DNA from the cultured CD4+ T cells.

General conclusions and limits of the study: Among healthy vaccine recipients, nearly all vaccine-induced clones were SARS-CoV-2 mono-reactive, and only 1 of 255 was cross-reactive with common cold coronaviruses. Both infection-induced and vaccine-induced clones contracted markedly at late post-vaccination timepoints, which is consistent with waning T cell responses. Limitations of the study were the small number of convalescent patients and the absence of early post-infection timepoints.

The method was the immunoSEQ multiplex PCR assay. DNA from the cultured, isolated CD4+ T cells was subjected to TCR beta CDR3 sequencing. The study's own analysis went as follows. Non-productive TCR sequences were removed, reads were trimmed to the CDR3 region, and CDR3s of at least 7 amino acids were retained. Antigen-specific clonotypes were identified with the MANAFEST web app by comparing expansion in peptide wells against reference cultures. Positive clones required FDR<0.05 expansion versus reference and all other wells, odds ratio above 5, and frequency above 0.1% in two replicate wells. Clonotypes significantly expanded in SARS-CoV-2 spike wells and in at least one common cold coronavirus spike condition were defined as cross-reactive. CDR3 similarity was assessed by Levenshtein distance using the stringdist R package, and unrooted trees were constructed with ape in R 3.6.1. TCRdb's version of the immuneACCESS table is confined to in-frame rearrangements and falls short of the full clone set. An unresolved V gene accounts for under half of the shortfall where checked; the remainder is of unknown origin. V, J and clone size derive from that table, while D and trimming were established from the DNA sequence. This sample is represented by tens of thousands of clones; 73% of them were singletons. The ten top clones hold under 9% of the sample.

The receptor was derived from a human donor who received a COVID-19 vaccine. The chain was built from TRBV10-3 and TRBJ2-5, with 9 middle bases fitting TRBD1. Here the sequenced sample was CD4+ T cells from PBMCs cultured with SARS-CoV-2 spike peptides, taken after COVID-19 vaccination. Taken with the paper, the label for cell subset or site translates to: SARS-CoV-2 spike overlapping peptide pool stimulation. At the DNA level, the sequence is TGTGCCATCAGTGAGAGGGGACAGGGTCCGGAGACCCAGTACTTC. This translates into CAISERGQGPETQYF.